Presented here are 13 T cell receptor beta chains from one specimen sequenced in a study of T-cell reconstitution after alpha-beta-depleted transplantation in children. As it was prepared, the TCRbeta library received unique molecular identifiers. TCRdb re-called the PCR reads through MiXCR, storing one row per CDR3 protein. The table records about 170,000 distinct CDR3 sequences, roughly 10% of them present only once. Sequenced here: PBMCs, sampled before TCRalphabeta/CD19-depleted stem cell transplant. Receptors were obtained from a boy aged 2-15 years with acute myeloid leukemia, due to receive a stem cell transplant.

This clonotype was counted many times. The V and J genes are TRBV20-1 and TRBJ2-4; TRBD1 matches 9 bases. Germline values: CDR1 DFQATT, CDR2 SNEGSKA (reference sequence). The CDR3 is 15 residues long. V gave up 5 bases and J gave up 4 bases; unmatched junction bases: 9. CDR3 bases: TGCAGTGCTGGGACAGGGTTTAGGACAAAAAACATTCAGTACTTC. Protein: CSAGTGFRTKNIQYF.

This clonotype was recorded at least ten times. The chain carries TRBV7-2 and TRBJ2-1, with D maybe TRBD2 (5 bases). The germline V and J ends were trimmed by 4 bases and 11 bases, with 12 bases remaining between them. CDR3 length equals 12 residues. Germline-derived CDR1 and CDR2 are SGHTA and FQGNSA. The CDR3 region is CASSSRTSQQFF. The CDR3, as DNA: TGTGCCAGCAGCTCACGGACTTCACAGCAGTTCTTC.

This clonotype was picked up many times. J is TRBJ2-1 and V is TRBV27; 8 bases match TRBD2. Trimming removed 0 bases from V and 6 bases from J; junction bases left unmatched: 4. Germline V gives CDR1 MNHEY, CDR2 SMNVEV (reference sequence). This CDR3 contains 15 residues. The CDR3 bases are TGTGCCAGCAGTTTATCAGCGGGGGCGTTCAATGAGCAGTTCTTC. The encoded protein is CASSLSAGAFNEQFF.

This clonotype was detected many times. V gene TRBV6-2 or TRBV6-3 combines with J gene TRBJ2-7; 12 nucleotides line up with TRBD2. V shed 5 bases and J 5 bases; nucleotides not matched to a gene: 10. The length of the CDR3 is 16 residues. CDR1 is MNHEY and CDR2 is SVGEGT in the germline V gene. In DNA form, the CDR3 reads TGTGCCAGCAGTCGACTAGCGGGAGTACGAATGCACGAGCAGTACTTC. It translates to CASSRLAGVRMHEQYF.

This clonotype has a count of ten or more. The V and J genes are TRBV25-1 and TRBJ2-3; the match to TRBD2 covers 7 bases. Germline CDR1 reads MGHDK; CDR2 reads SYGVNS. This CDR3 region has 14 residues. Trimming cost V 3 bases and J 6 bases; bases outside gene matches: 6. CDR3 sequence reads: CASSDPREADTQYF. DNA for the CDR3: TGTGCCAGCAGTGATCCACGGGAGGCGGATACGCAGTATTTT.

This clonotype was observed at least ten times. This chain joins TRBV12-3 or TRBV12-4 and TRBJ2-5, with D unresolved. V was cut by 3 bases and J by 2 bases, with 7 bases left in between. The CDR3 sequence is 13 residues long. The CDR3 DNA is TGTGCCAGCAGTTTTGAGCAGCAAGAGACCCAGTACTTC. Its protein is CASSFEQQETQYF.

This clonotype was counted ten times or more. This chain links TRBV5-1 with TRBJ2-7; D is perhaps TRBD1 (6 bases). Germline CDR1 and CDR2: SGHRS and YFSETQ. V dropped 4 bases and J dropped 4 bases, with 15 bases sitting between them. The CDR3 sequence is 14 residues long. The CDR3 DNA follows: TGCGCCAGCAGCCCCTCGACAGGTCCGTACGAGCAGTACTTC. Translated: CASSPSTGPYEQYF.

This clonotype was counted ten times or more. The V and J genes are TRBV6-5 and TRBJ2-1; 7 positions match TRBD1. Germline V CDR1 and CDR2: MNHEY, SVGAGI. J was trimmed by 2 bases and V by 4 bases; bases with no gene match: 2. The CDR3 totals 14 residues. CDR3 sequence (DNA): TGTGCCAGCAGTTCAGGGGGACCCTACAATGAGCAGTTCTTC. Protein sequence: CASSSGGPYNEQFF.

This clonotype appeared many times. V is TRBV25-1 and J is TRBJ2-5; 10 bases are a match to TRBD2. With 2 bases clipped from V and 4 bases from J, the junction kept 4 bases outside the gene matches. This CDR3 region has 15 residues. CDR1 is MGHDK and CDR2 is SYGVNS in the germline V gene. The CDR3 loop is CASSERLAGAETQYF. The DNA for the CDR3 is TGTGCCAGCAGTGAACGCCTAGCGGGAGCAGAGACCCAGTACTTC.

The V gene is TRBV19, the J gene TRBJ2-1, with D perhaps TRBD1 (5 bases). This CDR3 region has 15 residues. The germline V and J ends were trimmed by 2 bases and 5 bases, with 13 bases remaining between them. Germline V gives CDR1 LNHDA, CDR2 SQIVND (reference sequence). CDR3 amino acids: CASSIRPGLNNEQFF. The CDR3 DNA follows: TGTGCCAGTAGTATACGGCCAGGGCTGAACAATGAGCAGTTCTTC.

There are many counts of this clonotype. The rearrangement joins TRBV6-6 to TRBJ2-3; possibly TRBD1 for D (6 bases). Germline V gene sequence: CDR1 MNHNY, CDR2 SVGAGI (reference sequence). V was shortened by 7 bases and J by 5 bases, with 13 bases between the two germline ends. This CDR3 is 13 amino acids long. DNA of the CDR3: TGTGCCAGCACCAAGGACAGCGTAGATACGCAGTATTTT. It specifies CASTKDSVDTQYF.

This clonotype was recorded many times. The chain has TRBV7-2 and TRBJ2-3; D possibly corresponds to TRBD2 (6 bases). The CDR3 spans 15 residues. Germline V gene lookup returns CDR1 SGHTA and CDR2 FQGNSA. Trimming stripped 4 bases from V and 6 bases from J, with 17 bases between. CDR3 sequence (DNA): TGTGCCAGCAGCTCCTCGGGACTCCCAATGGATACGCAGTATTTT. Encoded protein: CASSSSGLPMDTQYF. Drawing the rest from reference TRBV7-2 and TRBJ2-3, the complete variable domain is GAGVSQSPSNKVTEKGKDVELRCDPISGHTALYWYRQSLGQGLEFLIYFQGNSAPDKSGLPSDRFSAERTGGSVSTLTIQRTQQEDSAVYLCASSSSGLPMDTQYFGPGTRLTVL.

This clonotype showed up many times. The V gene is TRBV20-1, the J gene TRBJ2-1; 8 nucleotides line up with TRBD2. From germline, CDR1 is DFQATT and CDR2 SNEGSKA (reference sequence). The CDR3 extends over 15 amino acids. Trimming removed 4 bases from V and 6 bases from J; junction bases left unmatched: 11. CDR3 coding DNA: TGCAGTGCTACCGGAGTGGGGGGGACTAGCAATGAGCAGTTCTTC. It is translated as CSATGVGGTSNEQFF.